The TCR beta chain described here comes from a study of blood T cells in healthy people across ages. Using a J-beta primer mix together with a sample-barcoded 5' primer, a second PCR was run for roughly 6 to 11 cycles. Each CDR3 protein is one row after TCRdb ran MiXCR on the 5' RACE reads. Among about 930,000 distinct CDR3 sequences listed, 25% to 35% were seen once. V shed 4 bases and J shed 5 bases, with 23 bases lying between them. This CDR3 has 17 amino acids. CDR1 MNHNY and CDR2 SVGAGI come from the germline V gene (reference sequence). This clonotype turned up a few times. The sample was also reused in another study, on T cells of mothers and their children. Per that paper: Thymic selection molds TCR recombination output in a comparable way in related and unrelated pairs.

The J gene is TRBJ1-2, the V gene TRBV6-6; possibly TRBD1 for D (6 bases). This receptor was identified in a woman aged 40 to 55 in good health. Sequenced: blood. For the CDR3, the DNA is TGTGCCAGCAGTTTGGGCGTCACAGGGCGATCTTCGTATGGCTACACCTTC. Its protein product is CASSLGVTGRSSYGYTF.